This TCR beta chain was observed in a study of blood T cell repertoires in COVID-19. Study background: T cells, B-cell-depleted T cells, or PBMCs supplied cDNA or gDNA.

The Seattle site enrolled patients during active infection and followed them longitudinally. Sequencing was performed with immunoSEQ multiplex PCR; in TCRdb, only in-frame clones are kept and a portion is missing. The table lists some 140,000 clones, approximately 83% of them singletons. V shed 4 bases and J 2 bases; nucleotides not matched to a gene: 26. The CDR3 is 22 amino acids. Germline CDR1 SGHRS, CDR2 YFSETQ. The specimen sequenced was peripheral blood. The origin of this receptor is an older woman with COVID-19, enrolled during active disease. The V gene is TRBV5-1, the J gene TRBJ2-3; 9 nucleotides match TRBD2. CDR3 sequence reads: CASSKSTIAGVISSKITDTQYF. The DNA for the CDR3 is TGCGCCAGCAGCAAGTCAACAATAGCGGGAGTGATTAGCAGTAAGATCACAGATACGCAGTATTTT.